The entry that follows covers one TCR beta chain sequence. Antigen specificity is unknown. The entry originates in a study of beta chain features in type 1 diabetes. General study findings and limits: The study left unresolved whether HLA type influences TCRB rearrangement. Shorter TCRB CDR3s, moderately but significantly so, were found in Type 1 diabetes patients in all four CD4+ subsets.

The J segment lost 2 bases and the V segment lost 6 bases, leaving 7 bases of the junction unmatched. The CDR3 contains 15 residues. CDR1 and CDR2 (germline): ENHRY, SYGVKD. The study reverse transcribed the entire isolated RNA, so it sequenced expressed TCRB transcripts. Naive, central memory and regulatory T cell samples averaged around 3.5 million immunoSEQ reads each. Measured with immunoSEQ multiplex PCR; TCRdb has only the in-frame clones, and not every one. The table has hundreds of thousands of clones, around an eighth seen once. The origin of this receptor is a man younger than 35 with type 1 diabetes. The rearrangement links TRBV10-3 to TRBJ2-3; 8 nucleotides agree with TRBD1. The sequencing input was naive CD4+ T cells from blood. CDR3 bases: TGTGCCATCAGCTCGGGACAGGCTGACACAGATACGCAGTATTTT. This translates into CAISSGQADTDTQYF.